This is a list of T cell receptor beta chains from one sample in a study of CD8+ T cells in alopecia areata. Produced via immunoSEQ multiplex PCR; TCRdb's table is partial and in-frame only. The table lists 200,000 to 250,000 clones, about 50% of them singletons. Sequencing was performed on CD4+ T cells sorted from blood, taken at week 4, from a patient treated with tofacitinib. These receptors were collected from a human donor with alopecia areata. Each CDR3 is given with its conserved first and last residue. D genes are given only for firm matches. Size is omitted from some rows. Given values are once, few, many or a class for expanded clones.

size	D	V	J	DNA	CDR3
-	-	TRBV7-9	TRBJ1-5	TGTGCCACCGGGCAGCCCCAGCATTTT	CATGQPQHF
once	-	TRBV27	TRBJ1-1	TGTGCCTCCAAGGACAGACCGAACACTGAAGCTTTCTTT	CASKDRPNTEAFF
once	-	TRBV7-2	TRBJ1-5	TGTGCCAGCAGCTTCGGAAATCAGCCCCAGCATTTT	CASSFGNQPQHF
-	-	TRBV18	TRBJ2-7	TGTGCCAGCTCACCTTTGGGGGAGCAGTACTTC	CASSPLGEQYF
-	-	TRBV30	TRBJ2-2	TGTGCCTGGAGTCTTGAGAACACCGGGGAGCTGTTTTTT	CAWSLENTGELFF
-	-	TRBV10-3	TRBJ1-2	TGTGCCATCAGTGGGTGGGGAACCAACTATGGCTACACCTTC	CAISGWGTNYGYTF
-	TRBD1	TRBV6-6	TRBJ2-3	TGTGCCAGCAGTTCTGGACAGGGGGCATTCACAGATACGCAGTATTTT	CASSSGQGAFTDTQYF
-	TRBD1	TRBV9	TRBJ1-6	TGTGCCAGCAGCGCCTCCGGGACAGCGGCCGGACCCCTCCACTTT	CASSASGTAAGPLHF
-	TRBD1	TRBV7-3	TRBJ1-6	TGTGCCAGCAGCTTAAGAGGACAGGGGAATTCACCCCTCCACTTT	CASSLRGQGNSPLHF
few	-	TRBV10-3	TRBJ2-7	TGTGCCAGCACCGGGACACCGATATACGAGCAGTACTTC	CASTGTPIYEQYF
once	-	TRBV30	TRBJ1-2	TGTGCCTGGAGTGTCTCAAGGAATGGCTACACCTTC	CAWSVSRNGYTF
-	TRBD1	TRBV25-1	TRBJ1-2	TGTGCCAGCAGTGGAGGACAGGGGGCGAAAAACACCTTC	CASSGGQGAKNTF
few	-	TRBV6-6	TRBJ2-7	TGTGCCAGCAGCCGCTCATCCTACGAGCAGTACTTC	CASSRSSYEQYF
few	-	TRBV10-3	TRBJ2-5	TGTGCCATCAGTGACCGGACGGAGACCCAGTACTTC	CAISDRTETQYF
-	TRBD1	TRBV7-2	TRBJ1-1	TGTGCCAGCAGCAGCCGGGACAGGGGGCAATTCACCTCCCGCGCTGAAGCTTTCTTT	CASSSRDRGQFTSRAEAFF
few	-	TRBV10-3	TRBJ1-3	TGTGCCATCAGTGATACCCGAAACTCTGGAAACACCATATATTTT	CAISDTRNSGNTIYF
-	-	TRBV29-1	TRBJ2-3	TGCAGCGTTGGAGGAGGGAGGGACACGACAGATACGCAGTATTTT	CSVGGGRDTTDTQYF
-	-	TRBV15	TRBJ1-2	TGTGCCACCAGCAGAGTTAGGAATGGCTACACCTTC	CATSRVRNGYTF
few	-	TRBV7-9	TRBJ2-3	TGTGCCAGCAGCACCCAAACAGATACGCAGTATTTT	CASSTQTDTQYF
-	-	TRBV6-5	TRBJ1-1	TGTGCCAGCAGTTACAACGACGGCGGGTTTTACACTGAAGCTTTCTTT	CASSYNDGGFYTEAFF
-	TRBD1	TRBV4-3	TRBJ1-2	TGCGCCAGCAGCGCCGGAGGGGACAGGGGGAGGTATGGCTACACCTTC	CASSAGGDRGRYGYTF
-	-	TRBV2	TRBJ2-3	TGTGCCAGCAGCCGACAGCGCACAGATACGCAGTATTTT	CASSRQRTDTQYF
-	-	TRBV7-2	TRBJ1-2	TGTGCCAGCAGCTTAGTCGGTCAGGGGCAGGGCTACACCTTC	CASSLVGQGQGYTF
-	TRBD2	TRBV29-1	TRBJ2-7	TGCAGTGCTCGCGGGACTAGCGGTTCCTACGAGCAGTACTTC	CSARGTSGSYEQYF
-	-	TRBV30	TRBJ1-2	TGTGCCTGGAGTGTACAGTTGGATAACTATGGCTACACCTTC	CAWSVQLDNYGYTF
-	-	TRBV25-1	TRBJ1-2	TGTGCCAGCAGTCGGGACGGAATTAACTATGGCTACACCTTC	CASSRDGINYGYTF
-	TRBD1	TRBV9	TRBJ2-3	TGTGCCAGCAGCGTAGCGACAGGGGGCCCCACAGATACGCAGTATTTT	CASSVATGGPTDTQYF
-	-	TRBV29-1	TRBJ1-1	TGCTCGGGGGGTCACACTGAAGCTTTCTTT	CSGGHTEAFF
once	-	TRBV7-2	TRBJ2-7	TGTGCCAGCAGCCGAGGAGGTCAGGGCACCTACGAGCAGTACTTC	CASSRGGQGTYEQYF
-	TRBD2	TRBV5-1	TRBJ2-5	TGCGCCAGCAGCTCGCAGTCGGGGGGATCAATTGACTTC	CASSSQSGGSIDF
-	-	TRBV14	TRBJ2-2	TGTGCCAGCAGCCAAAGGGAGACCGGGGAGCTGTTTTTT	CASSQRETGELFF
-	-	TRBV14	TRBJ1-2	TGTGCCAGCAGCCAAGATTCCAGGGTCGGGGGCTACACCTTC	CASSQDSRVGGYTF
few	-	TRBV28	TRBJ1-3	TGTGCCAGCAGTCCGGAGGGGGCTGGAAACACCATATATTTT	CASSPEGAGNTIYF
-	-	TRBV27	TRBJ2-2	TGTGCCAGCAGTTTCGGAGGGGTTAACACCGGGGAGCTGTTTTTT	CASSFGGVNTGELFF
-	TRBD1	TRBV29-1	TRBJ2-1	TGCAGCGTTGGAACCGGGACAGGTGAAACTGAGCAGTTCTTC	CSVGTGTGETEQFF
-	TRBD1	TRBV7-2	TRBJ2-7	TGTGCCAGCAGCGACAGGGTTGCCACCTACGAGCAGTACTTC	CASSDRVATYEQYF
-	-	TRBV30	TRBJ2-7	TGTGCCTGGAGTGTAGACAGCTCCTACGAGCAGTACTTC	CAWSVDSSYEQYF
-	TRBD1	TRBV29-1	TRBJ2-7	TGCAGCGTCCAAGAGACAGGGATCTACGAGCAGTACTTC	CSVQETGIYEQYF
-	TRBD1	TRBV19	TRBJ1-5	TGTGCCAGTAGTATAGGGGGACAGGCCCCCCAGCCCCAGCATTTT	CASSIGGQAPQPQHF
many	TRBD1	TRBV7-2	TRBJ2-1	TGTGCCAGCAGCTCCGGACAGGGGAATAACAATGAGCAGTTCTTC	CASSSGQGNNNEQFF
few	TRBD1	TRBV2	TRBJ1-2	TGTGCCAGCAGTGAAGCGAACAGGGGGCCCCATGGCTACACCTTC	CASSEANRGPHGYTF
-	TRBD1	TRBV5-6	TRBJ1-5	TGTGCCAGCAGCTTGTACTCCGGACAGGACAATCAGCCCCAGCATTTT	CASSLYSGQDNQPQHF
-	-	TRBV7-2	TRBJ2-7	TGTGCCAGCAGCTTGTCCTACGAGCAGTACTTC	CASSLSYEQYF
-	-	TRBV25-1	TRBJ1-4	TGTGCCAGCAGTGGGCAGAATAATGAAAAACTGTTTTTT	CASSGQNNEKLFF
-	-	TRBV10-3	TRBJ1-2	TGTGCCATCAGTTCCACCGGGGTATATGGCTACACCTTC	CAISSTGVYGYTF
-	-	TRBV5-1	TRBJ2-7	TGCGCCAGCAGCTTGGCTGCGGGTTCAACTTACGAGCAGTACTTC	CASSLAAGSTYEQYF
-	TRBD1	TRBV12-5	TRBJ2-1	TGTGCTAGTGGTTCCAGATTAGGACAGGATAGGAATGAGCAGTTCTTC	CASGSRLGQDRNEQFF
few	-	TRBV20-1	TRBJ2-1	TGCAGTGCTAGTAACAGGGATGAGCAGTTCTTC	CSASNRDEQFF
-	-	TRBV6-5	TRBJ1-2	TGTGCCAGCAGTTACTCGGACGGCCTTAACTATGGCTACACCTTC	CASSYSDGLNYGYTF
many	TRBD1	TRBV14	TRBJ2-5	TGTGCCAGCAGCCAATTGGGACAGGGGATCGAGACCCAGTACTTC	CASSQLGQGIETQYF
-	-	TRBV30	TRBJ1-3	TGTGCCTGGAGTGCCCAGCGGGCGGCGAAATACGGGACCATATATTTT	CAWSAQRAAKYGTIYF
few	-	TRBV29-1	TRBJ2-7	TGCAGCGTTGTTAACAGGCTTGGGTACGAGCAGTACTTC	CSVVNRLGYEQYF
few	TRBD1	TRBV29-1	TRBJ1-2	TGCAGCGTAGACCTACAGGGACAGGGGAATGGCTACACCTTC	CSVDLQGQGNGYTF